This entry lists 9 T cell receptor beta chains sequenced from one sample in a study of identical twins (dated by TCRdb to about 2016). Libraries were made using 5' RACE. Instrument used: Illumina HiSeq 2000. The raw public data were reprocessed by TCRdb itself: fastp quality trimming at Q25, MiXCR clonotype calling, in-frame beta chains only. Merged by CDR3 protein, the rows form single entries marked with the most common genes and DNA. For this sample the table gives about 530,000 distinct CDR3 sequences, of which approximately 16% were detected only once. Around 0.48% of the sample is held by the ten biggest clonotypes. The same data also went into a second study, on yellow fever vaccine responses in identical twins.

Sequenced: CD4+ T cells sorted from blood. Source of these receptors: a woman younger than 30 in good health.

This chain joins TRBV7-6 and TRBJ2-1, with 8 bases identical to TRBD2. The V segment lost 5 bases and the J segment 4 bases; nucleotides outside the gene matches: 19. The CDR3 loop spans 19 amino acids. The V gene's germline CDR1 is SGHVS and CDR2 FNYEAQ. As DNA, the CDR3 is TGTGCCAGCAGCCCATCCTTAGCGGGAAACAAACCCTTATACAATGAGCAGTTCTTC. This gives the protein CASSPSLAGNKPLYNEQFF.

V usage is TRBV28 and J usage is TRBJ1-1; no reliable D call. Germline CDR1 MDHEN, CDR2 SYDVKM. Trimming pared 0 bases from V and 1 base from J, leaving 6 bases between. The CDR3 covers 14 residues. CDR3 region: CASSLWAKNTEAFF. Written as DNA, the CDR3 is TGTGCCAGCAGTTTATGGGCGAAGAACACTGAAGCTTTCTTT. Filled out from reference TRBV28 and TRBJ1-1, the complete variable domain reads DVKVTQSSRYLVKRTGEKVFLECVQDMDHENMFWYRQDPGLGLRLIYFSYDVKMKEKGDIPEGYSVSREKKERFSLILESASTNQTSMYLCASSLWAKNTEAFFGQGTRLTVV.

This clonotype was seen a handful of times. This CDR3 is CASSRGQGVSSYEQYV. In DNA, the CDR3 is TGTGCCAGCAGCCGGGGACAGGGGGTGTCCTCCTACGAGCAGTACGTC. This chain connects TRBV11-2 to TRBJ2-7; the match to TRBD1 covers 11 bases. With V trimmed by 5 bases and J by 0 bases, 6 bases remained unmatched. This CDR3 has 16 residues. Germline lookup yields CDR1 SGHAT and CDR2 FQNNGV.

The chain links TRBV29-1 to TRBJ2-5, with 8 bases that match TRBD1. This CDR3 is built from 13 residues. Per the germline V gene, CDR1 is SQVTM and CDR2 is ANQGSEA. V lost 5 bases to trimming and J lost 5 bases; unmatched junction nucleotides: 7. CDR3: CSVHKTGVETQYF. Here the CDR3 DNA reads TGCAGCGTTCATAAGACAGGGGTGGAGACCCAGTACTTC.

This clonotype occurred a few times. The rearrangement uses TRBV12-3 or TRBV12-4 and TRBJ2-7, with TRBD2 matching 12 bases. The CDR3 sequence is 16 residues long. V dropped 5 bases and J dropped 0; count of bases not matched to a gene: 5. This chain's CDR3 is CASSPGLAGLSYEQYF. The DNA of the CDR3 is TGTGCCAGCAGTCCGGGACTAGCGGGCCTCTCCTACGAGCAGTACTTC.

This chain's CDR3 is CASSTTLLYEQYF. Here the CDR3 DNA reads TGTGCCAGCAGTACCACCCTCCTCTACGAGCAGTACTTC. The J gene is TRBJ2-7, the V gene TRBV12-3 or TRBV12-4; D is ambiguous. The CDR3 has 13 amino acids. The V end was cut by 5 bases, the J end by 3 bases, with 11 bases between.

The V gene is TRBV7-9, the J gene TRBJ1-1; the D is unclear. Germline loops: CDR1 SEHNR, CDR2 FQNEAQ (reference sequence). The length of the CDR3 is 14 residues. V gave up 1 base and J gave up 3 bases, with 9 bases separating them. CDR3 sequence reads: CASSLGVPHTEAFF. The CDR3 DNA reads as TGTGCCAGCAGCTTAGGGGTCCCGCACACTGAAGCTTTCTTT.

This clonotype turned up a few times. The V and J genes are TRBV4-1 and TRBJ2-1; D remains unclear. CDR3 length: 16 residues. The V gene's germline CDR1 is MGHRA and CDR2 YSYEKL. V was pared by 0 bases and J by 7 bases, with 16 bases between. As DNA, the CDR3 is TGCGCCAGCAGCCAAGATCAATCGGCTAGTTTAAATGAGCAGTTCTTC. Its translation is CASSQDQSASLNEQFF.

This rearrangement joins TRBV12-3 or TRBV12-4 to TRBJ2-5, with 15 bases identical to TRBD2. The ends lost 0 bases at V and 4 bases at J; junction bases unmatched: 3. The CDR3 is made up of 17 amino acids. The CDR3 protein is CASSLALGLAGGETQYF. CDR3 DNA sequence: TGTGCCAGCAGTTTAGCGCTGGGACTAGCGGGAGGAGAGACCCAGTACTTC.